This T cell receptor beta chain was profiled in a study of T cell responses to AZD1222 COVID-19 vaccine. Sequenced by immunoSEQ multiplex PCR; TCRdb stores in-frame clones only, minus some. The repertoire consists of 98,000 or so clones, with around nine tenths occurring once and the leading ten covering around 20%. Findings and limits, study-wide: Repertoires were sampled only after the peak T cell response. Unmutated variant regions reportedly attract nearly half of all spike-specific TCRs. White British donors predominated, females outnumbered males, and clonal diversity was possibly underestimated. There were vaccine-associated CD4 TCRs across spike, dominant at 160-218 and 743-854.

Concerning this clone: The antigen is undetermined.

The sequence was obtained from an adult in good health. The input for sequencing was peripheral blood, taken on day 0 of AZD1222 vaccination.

The DNA for the CDR3 is TGCGCCAGCAGCCAAGGGGTGGGACTCTACAATGAGCAGTTCTTC. Translated, it gives CASSQGVGLYNEQFF. The J gene is TRBJ2-1, the V gene TRBV4-1; D is possibly TRBD2 (6 bases). The germline CDR1 and CDR2 sequences are MGHRA and YSYEKL. V was pared by 1 base and J by 3 bases, with 10 bases between. This CDR3 has 15 residues.